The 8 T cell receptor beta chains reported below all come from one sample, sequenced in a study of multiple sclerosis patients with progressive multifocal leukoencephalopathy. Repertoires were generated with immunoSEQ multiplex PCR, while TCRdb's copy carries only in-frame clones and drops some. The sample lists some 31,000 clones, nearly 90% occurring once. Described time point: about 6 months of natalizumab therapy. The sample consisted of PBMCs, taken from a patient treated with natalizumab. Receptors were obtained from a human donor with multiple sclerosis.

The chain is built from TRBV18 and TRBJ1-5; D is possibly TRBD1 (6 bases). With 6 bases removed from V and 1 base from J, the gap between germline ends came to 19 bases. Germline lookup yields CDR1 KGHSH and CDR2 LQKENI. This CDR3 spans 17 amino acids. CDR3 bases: TGTGCCAGCTCTTACGCTACAGGAAGGGGGAGCAATCAGCCCCAGCATTTT. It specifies CASSYATGRGSNQPQHF.

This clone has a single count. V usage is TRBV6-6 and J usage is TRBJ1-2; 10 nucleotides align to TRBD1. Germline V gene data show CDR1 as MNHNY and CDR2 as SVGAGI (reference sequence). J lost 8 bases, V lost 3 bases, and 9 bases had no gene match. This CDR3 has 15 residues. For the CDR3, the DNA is TGTGCCAGCAGTTATTTGTCGGGGACAGGGGAAGGCTACACCTTC. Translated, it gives CASSYLSGTGEGYTF.

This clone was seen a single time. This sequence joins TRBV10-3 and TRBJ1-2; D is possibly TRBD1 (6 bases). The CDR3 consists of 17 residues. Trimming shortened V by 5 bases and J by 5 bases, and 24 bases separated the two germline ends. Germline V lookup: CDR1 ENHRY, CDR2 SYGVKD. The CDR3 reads CAISSTGEGGLLYGYTF. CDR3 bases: TGTGCCATCAGTTCGACTGGAGAGGGGGGATTACTATATGGCTACACCTTC.

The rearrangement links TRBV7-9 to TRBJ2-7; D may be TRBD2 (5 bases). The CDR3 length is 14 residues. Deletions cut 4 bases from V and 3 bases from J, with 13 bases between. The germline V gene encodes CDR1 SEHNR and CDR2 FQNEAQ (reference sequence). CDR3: CASSSGARVYEQYF. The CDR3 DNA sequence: TGTGCCAGCAGCTCCGGCGCGCGGGTCTACGAGCAGTACTTC.

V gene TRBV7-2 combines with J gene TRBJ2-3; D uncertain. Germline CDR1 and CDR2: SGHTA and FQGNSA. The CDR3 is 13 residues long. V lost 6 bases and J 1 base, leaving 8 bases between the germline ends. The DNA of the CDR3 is TGTGCCAGCAGTATTGCTCGCACAGATACGCAGTATTTT. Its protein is CASSIARTDTQYF.

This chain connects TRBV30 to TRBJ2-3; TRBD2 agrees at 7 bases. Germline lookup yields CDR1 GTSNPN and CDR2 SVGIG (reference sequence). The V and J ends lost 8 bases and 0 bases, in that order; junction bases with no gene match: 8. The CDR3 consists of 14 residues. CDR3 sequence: CAGTWTSSTDTQYF. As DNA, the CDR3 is TGTGCCGGAACTTGGACTAGTAGCACAGATACGCAGTATTTT.

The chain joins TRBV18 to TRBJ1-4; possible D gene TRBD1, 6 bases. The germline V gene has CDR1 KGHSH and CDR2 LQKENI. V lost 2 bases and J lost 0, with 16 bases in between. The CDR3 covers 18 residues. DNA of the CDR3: TGTGCCAGCTCACCAAGGTTGGGGGCTCAAACAACTAATGAAAAACTGTTTTTT. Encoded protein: CASSPRLGAQTTNEKLFF.

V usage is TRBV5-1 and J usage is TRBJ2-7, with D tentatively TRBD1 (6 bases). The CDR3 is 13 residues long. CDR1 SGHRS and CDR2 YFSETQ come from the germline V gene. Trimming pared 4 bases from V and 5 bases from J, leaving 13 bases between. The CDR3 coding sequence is TGCGCCAGCAGCCAAATACAGGGTAACGAGCAGTACTTC. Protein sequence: CASSQIQGNEQYF.